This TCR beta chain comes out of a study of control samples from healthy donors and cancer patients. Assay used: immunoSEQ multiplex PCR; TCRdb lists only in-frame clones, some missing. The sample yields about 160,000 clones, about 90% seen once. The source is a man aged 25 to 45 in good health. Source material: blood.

CDR3 DNA: TGTGCCAGCAGTTTCTGGGGGGGCTACACCTTC. Its translation: CASSFWGGYTF. The rearrangement uses TRBV28 and TRBJ1-2, with a tentative D call TRBD1 (5 bases). The germline V gene has CDR1 MDHEN and CDR2 SYDVKM. Trimming pared 3 bases from V and 8 bases from J, leaving 7 bases between. The CDR3 spans 11 residues.